This entry features one T cell receptor beta chain sequence. These data originate in a study of blood T cell repertoires in COVID-19. The overall study: The United States, Italy and Spain were the sources of the acute and convalescent COVID-19 samples. PBMCs, B-cell-depleted T cells, or T cells provided the cDNA or gDNA that made up the material.

Per the original data handling: Reference gene primer amplification in the assay estimated nucleated cell counts. Sequencing used immunoSEQ multiplex PCR; TCRdb keeps in-frame clones, though not all of them. V and J calls and clone size are copied from that table; D and trimming were computed from the DNA. The table has about 100,000 clones, approximately 88% seen once; the top ten hold nearly 5%. CDR3 length: 13 residues. CDR1 is MGHRA, CDR2 YSYEKL, per germline. The V end lost 2 bases, the J end lost 5 bases, and 7 bases lay between the germline ends. V is TRBV4-1 and J is TRBJ1-5; D remains unclear. This receptor was identified in a middle-aged man with active or convalescent COVID-19. The sequencing sample was made of peripheral blood. The CDR3 nucleotides read TGCGCCAGCAGCCAAAGCGGGTATCAGCCCCAGCATTTT. It specifies CASSQSGYQPQHF.